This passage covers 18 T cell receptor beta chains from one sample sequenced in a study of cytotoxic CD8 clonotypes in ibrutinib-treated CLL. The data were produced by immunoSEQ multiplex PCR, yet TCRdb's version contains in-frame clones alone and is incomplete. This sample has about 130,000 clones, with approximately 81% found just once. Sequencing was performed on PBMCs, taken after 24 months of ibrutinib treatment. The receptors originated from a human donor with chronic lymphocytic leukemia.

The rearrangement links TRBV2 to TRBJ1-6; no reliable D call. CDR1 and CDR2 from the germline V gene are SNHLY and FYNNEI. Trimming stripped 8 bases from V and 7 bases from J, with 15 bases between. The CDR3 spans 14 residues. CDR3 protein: CASHDWTDNSPLHF. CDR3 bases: TGTGCCAGCCATGATTGGACGGACAATTCACCCCTCCACTTT. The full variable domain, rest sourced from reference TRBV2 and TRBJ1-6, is EPEVTQTPSHQVTQMGQEVILRCVPISNHLYFYWYRQILGQKVEFLVSFYNNEISEKSEIFDDQFSVERPDGSNFTLKIRSTKLEDSAMYFCASHDWTDNSPLHFGNGTRLTVT.

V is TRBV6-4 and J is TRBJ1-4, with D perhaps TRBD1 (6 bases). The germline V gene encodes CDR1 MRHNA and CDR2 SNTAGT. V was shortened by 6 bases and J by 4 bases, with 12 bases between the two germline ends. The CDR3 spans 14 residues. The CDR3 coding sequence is TGTGCCAGCAGGAAGGACAGTAGTAATGAAAAACTGTTTTTT. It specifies CASRKDSSNEKLFF.

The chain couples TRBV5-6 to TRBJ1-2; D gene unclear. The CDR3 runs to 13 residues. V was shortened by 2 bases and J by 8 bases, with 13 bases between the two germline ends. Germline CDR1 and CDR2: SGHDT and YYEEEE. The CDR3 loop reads CASSLNGPRGYTF. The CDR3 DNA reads TGTGCCAGCAGCTTAAACGGGCCGAGGGGCTACACCTTC.

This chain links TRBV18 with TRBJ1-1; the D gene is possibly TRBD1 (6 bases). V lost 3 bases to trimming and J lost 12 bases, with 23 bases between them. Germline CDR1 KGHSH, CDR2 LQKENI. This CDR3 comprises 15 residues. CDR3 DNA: TGTGCCAGCTCACCTTCGACGACAGGACTGAGGGAAACTTTCTTT. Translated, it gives CASSPSTTGLRETFF.

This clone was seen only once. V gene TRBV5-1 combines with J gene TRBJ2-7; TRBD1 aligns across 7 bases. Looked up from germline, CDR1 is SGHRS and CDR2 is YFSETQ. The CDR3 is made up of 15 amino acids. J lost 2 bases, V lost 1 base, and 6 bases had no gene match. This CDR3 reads CASSLNRDSTYEQYF. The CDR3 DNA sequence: TGCGCCAGCAGCTTGAATCGGGACAGCACCTACGAGCAGTACTTC. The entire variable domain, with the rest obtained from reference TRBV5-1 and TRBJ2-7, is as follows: KAGVTQTPRYLIKTRGQQVTLSCSPISGHRSVSWYQQTPGQGLQFLFEYFSETQRNKGNFPGRFSGRQFSNSRSEMNVSTLELGDSALYLCASSLNRDSTYEQYFGPGTRLTVT.

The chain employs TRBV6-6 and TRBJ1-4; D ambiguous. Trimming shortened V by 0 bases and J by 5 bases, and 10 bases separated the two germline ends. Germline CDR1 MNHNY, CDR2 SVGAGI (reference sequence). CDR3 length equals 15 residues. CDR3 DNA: TGTGCCAGCAGTTACTCGAACAGCCAAAATGAAAAACTGTTTTTT. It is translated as CASSYSNSQNEKLFF.

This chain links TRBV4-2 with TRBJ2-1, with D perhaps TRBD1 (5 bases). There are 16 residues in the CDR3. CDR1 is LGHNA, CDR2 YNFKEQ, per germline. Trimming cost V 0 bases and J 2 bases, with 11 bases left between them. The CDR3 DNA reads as TGTGCCAGCAGCCAAGAACAGGAATCCGCCTACAATGAGCAGTTCTTC. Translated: CASSQEQESAYNEQFF.

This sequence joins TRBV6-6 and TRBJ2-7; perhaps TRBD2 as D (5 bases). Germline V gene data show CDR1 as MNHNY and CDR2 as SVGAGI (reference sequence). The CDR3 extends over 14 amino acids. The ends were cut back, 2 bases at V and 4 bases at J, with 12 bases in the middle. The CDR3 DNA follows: TGTGCCAGCAGTTACCGGAGGTTTTTGTACGAGCAGTACTTC. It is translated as CASSYRRFLYEQYF.

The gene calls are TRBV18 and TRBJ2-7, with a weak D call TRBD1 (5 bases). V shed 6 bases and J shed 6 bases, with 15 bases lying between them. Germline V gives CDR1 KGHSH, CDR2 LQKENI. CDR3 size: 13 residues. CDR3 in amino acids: CASSPGYISEQYF. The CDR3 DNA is TGTGCCAGCTCCCCAGGGTATATTAGCGAGCAGTACTTC.

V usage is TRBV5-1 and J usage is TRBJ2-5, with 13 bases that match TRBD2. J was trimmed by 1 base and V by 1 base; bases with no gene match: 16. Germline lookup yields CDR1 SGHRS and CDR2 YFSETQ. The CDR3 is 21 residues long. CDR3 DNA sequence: TGCGCCAGCAGCTTGTTCTCTTCGGCAGGTCGGACTAGCGGGGGCCAAGAGACCCAGTACTTC. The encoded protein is CASSLFSSAGRTSGGQETQYF.

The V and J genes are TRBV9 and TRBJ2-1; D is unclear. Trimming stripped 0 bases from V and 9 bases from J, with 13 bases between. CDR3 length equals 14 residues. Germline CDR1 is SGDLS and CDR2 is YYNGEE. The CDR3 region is CASSVDSLEGEQFF. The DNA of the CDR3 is TGTGCCAGCAGCGTAGACTCCTTGGAAGGTGAGCAGTTCTTC.

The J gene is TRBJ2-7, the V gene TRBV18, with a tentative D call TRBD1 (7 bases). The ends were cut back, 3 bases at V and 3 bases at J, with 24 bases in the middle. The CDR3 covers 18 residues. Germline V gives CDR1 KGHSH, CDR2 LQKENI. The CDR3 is CASSPPRRPRQGGYEQYF. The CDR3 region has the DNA TGTGCCAGCTCACCCCCTCGTCGCCCCCGACAGGGAGGCTACGAGCAGTACTTC.

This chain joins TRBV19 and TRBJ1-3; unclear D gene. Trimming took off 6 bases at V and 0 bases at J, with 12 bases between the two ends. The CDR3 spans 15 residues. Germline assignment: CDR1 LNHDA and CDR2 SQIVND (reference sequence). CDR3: CASSSNGNSGNTIYF. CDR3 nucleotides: TGTGCCAGTAGCAGTAACGGAAACTCTGGAAACACCATATATTTT.

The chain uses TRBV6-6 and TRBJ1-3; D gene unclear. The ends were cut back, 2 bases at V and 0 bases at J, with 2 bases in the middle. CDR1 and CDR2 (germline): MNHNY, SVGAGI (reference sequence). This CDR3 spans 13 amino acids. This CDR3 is CASSYPSGNTIYF. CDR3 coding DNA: TGTGCCAGCAGTTACCCCTCTGGAAACACCATATATTTT.

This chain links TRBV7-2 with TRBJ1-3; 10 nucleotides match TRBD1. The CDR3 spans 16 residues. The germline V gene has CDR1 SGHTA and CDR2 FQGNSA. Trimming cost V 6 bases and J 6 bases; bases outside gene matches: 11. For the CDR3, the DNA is TGTGCCAGCAGTTTCAGCGGGACAGGGGTAGTAAACACCATATATTTT. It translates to CASSFSGTGVVNTIYF. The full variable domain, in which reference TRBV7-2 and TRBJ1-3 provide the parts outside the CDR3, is GAGVSQSPSNKVTEKGKDVELRCDPISGHTALYWYRQSLGQGLEFLIYFQGNSAPDKSGLPSDRFSAERTGGSVSTLTIQRTQQEDSAVYLCASSFSGTGVVNTIYFGEGSWLTVV.

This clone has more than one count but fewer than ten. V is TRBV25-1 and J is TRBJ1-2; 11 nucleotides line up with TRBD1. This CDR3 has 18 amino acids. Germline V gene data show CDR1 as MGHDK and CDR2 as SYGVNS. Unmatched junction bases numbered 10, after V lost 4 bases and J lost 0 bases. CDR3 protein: CASSGPQGQGATNYGYTF. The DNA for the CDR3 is TGTGCCAGCAGTGGTCCCCAAGGACAGGGGGCTACTAACTATGGCTACACCTTC.

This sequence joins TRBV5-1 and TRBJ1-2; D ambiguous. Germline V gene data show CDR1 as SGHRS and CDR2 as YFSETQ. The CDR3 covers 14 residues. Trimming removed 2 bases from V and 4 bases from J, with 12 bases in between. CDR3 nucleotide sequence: TGCGCCAGCAGCTTAGAGGACGGAACCTATGGCTACACCTTC. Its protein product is CASSLEDGTYGYTF.

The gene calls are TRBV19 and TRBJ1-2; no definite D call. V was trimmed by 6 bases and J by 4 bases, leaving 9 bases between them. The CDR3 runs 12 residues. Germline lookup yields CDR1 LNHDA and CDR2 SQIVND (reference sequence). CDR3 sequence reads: CASRRDFYGYTF. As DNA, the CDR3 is TGTGCCAGTAGACGTGATTTCTATGGCTACACCTTC. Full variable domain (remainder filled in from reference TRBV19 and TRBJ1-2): DGGITQSPKYLFRKEGQNVTLSCEQNLNHDAMYWYRQDPGQGLRLIYYSQIVNDFQKGDIAEGYSVSREKKESFPLTVTSAQKNPTAFYLCASRRDFYGYTFGSGTRLTVV.